These 13 T cell receptor beta chains came from one sample sequenced in a study of PD-1 blockade in classical Hodgkin lymphoma. The time point: cycle 4 day 1 (C4D1), after 5 to 7 weeks of nivolumab. Autologous stem cell transplantation was followed by relapse in every patient, and brentuximab vedotin exposure varied. The study isolated CD8+ T cells from thawed PBMCs by magnetic negative selection. Only in-frame clones appear in the TCRdb table, and some are missing; sequencing was by immunoSEQ multiplex PCR. The table shows some 18,000 clones, with about 87% occurring only once. The material sequenced was CD8+ T cells from blood, taken before the fourth cycle of nivolumab. The receptor source for this set is a human donor with classical Hodgkin lymphoma.

CDR3 in amino acids: CASSPLGGLANEQFF. CDR3 nucleotides: TGTGCCAGCAGCCCCCTAGGAGGCCTAGCCAATGAGCAGTTCTTC. The J gene is TRBJ2-1, the V gene TRBV4-2; TRBD2 might be the D (5 bases). Trimming pared 4 bases from V and 6 bases from J, leaving 16 bases between. The germline V gene has CDR1 LGHNA and CDR2 YNFKEQ. This CDR3 is built from 15 residues.

This chain uses TRBV27 with TRBJ1-2, with TRBD1 as a possible D gene (6 bases). With 2 bases removed from V and 8 bases from J, the gap between germline ends came to 15 bases. Germline V gene lookup returns CDR1 MNHEY and CDR2 SMNVEV (reference sequence). This CDR3 has 14 amino acids. CDR3 DNA sequence: TGTGCCAGCAGTTTACTCTCGGGGGCTGGGGGCTACACCTTC. This sequence encodes CASSLLSGAGGYTF.

CDR3 coding DNA: TGTGCCAGCAGCTCTACCGGGACGGCTAATTCACCCCTCCACTTT. This sequence encodes CASSSTGTANSPLHF. V and J are TRBV7-9 and TRBJ1-6, with D possibly being TRBD1 (5 bases). CDR3 size: 15 residues. The ends were cut back, 4 bases at V and 6 bases at J, with 13 bases in the middle. Germline V gives CDR1 SEHNR, CDR2 FQNEAQ (reference sequence). Variable domain in full (rest from reference TRBV7-9 and TRBJ1-6): DTGVSQNPRHKITKRGQNVTFRCDPISEHNRLYWYRQTLGQGPEFLTYFQNEAQLEKSRLLSDRFSAERPKGSFSTLEIQRTEQGDSAMYLCASSSTGTANSPLHFGNGTRLTVT.

This chain uses TRBV2 with TRBJ2-7, with D hard to call. V lost 8 bases and J lost 4, with 9 bases in between. The CDR3 has 11 amino acids. Germline V gene lookup returns CDR1 SNHLY and CDR2 FYNNEI. CDR3 in amino acids: CASLRKYEQYF. CDR3 bases: TGTGCCAGCTTGAGGAAATACGAGCAGTACTTC.

CDR3 sequence reads: CASSTRPGLGSYNEQFF. The CDR3 bases are TGTGCCAGCAGCACAAGGCCGGGACTAGGCTCCTACAATGAGCAGTTCTTC. This chain uses TRBV7-3 with TRBJ2-1; 8 positions agree with TRBD2. V shed 5 bases and J 0 bases; nucleotides not matched to a gene: 9. Germline CDR1 reads SGHTA; CDR2 reads FQGTGA. The CDR3 sequence is 17 residues long. The entire variable domain, with the rest obtained from reference TRBV7-3 and TRBJ2-1, is as follows: GAGVSQTPSNKVTEKGKYVELRCDPISGHTALYWYRQSLGQGPEFLIYFQGTGAADDSGLPNDRFFAVRPEGSVSTLKIQRTERGDSAVYLCASSTRPGLGSYNEQFFGPGTRLTVL.

V gene TRBV9 combines with J gene TRBJ2-1; D unclear. The CDR3 has 13 amino acids. The germline V gene encodes CDR1 SGDLS and CDR2 YYNGEE. V was pared by 0 bases and J by 5 bases, with 6 bases between. CDR3 DNA sequence: TGTGCCAGCAGCGTAGTCTTGCACAATGAGCAGTTCTTC. It is translated as CASSVVLHNEQFF.

This clone was detected once. The chain employs TRBV2 and TRBJ2-7; D possibly corresponds to TRBD1 (7 bases). Germline CDR1 is SNHLY and CDR2 is FYNNEI. V lost 3 bases and J lost 2, with 20 bases in between. The CDR3 has 17 amino acids. The CDR3, as DNA: TGTGCCAGCAGTGATGGGGGGATAACAGGGGTTCCCTACGAGCAGTACTTC. This encodes CASSDGGITGVPYEQYF.

The chain employs TRBV28 and TRBJ1-2, with a weak D call TRBD1 (6 bases). V dropped 1 base and J dropped 8 bases, with 11 bases sitting between them. Germline assignment: CDR1 MDHEN and CDR2 SYDVKM. The CDR3 totals 13 residues. The CDR3 DNA reads TGTGCCAGCAGTTTATTCTCAGGGGAAGGCTACACCTTC. This encodes CASSLFSGEGYTF.

The sample holds one count of this clone. The rearrangement joins TRBV18 to TRBJ2-7; 8 bases line up with TRBD2. Losses at the gene ends were 3 bases for V and 4 bases for J; bases not matched to a gene: 11. This CDR3 has 16 residues. CDR1 is KGHSH and CDR2 is LQKENI in the germline V gene. The DNA of the CDR3 is TGTGCCAGCTCACCCCAAGAGGGGAGCGGGAGTTACGAGCAGTACTTC. The encoded protein is CASSPQEGSGSYEQYF.

This chain uses TRBV27 with TRBJ2-5; no clear D gene. CDR3 length: 13 amino acids. Looked up from germline, CDR1 is MNHEY and CDR2 is SMNVEV (reference sequence). V lost 0 bases and J 7 bases, leaving 9 bases between the germline ends. The CDR3 loop is CASSLSQYMTQYF. The CDR3 bases are TGTGCCAGCAGTTTATCGCAGTACATGACCCAGTACTTC.

This clone has just one count. The gene calls are TRBV19 and TRBJ1-1; a weak D match, TRBD1 (5 bases). The germline V gene encodes CDR1 LNHDA and CDR2 SQIVND (reference sequence). The CDR3 extends over 14 amino acids. V lost 3 bases and J 0 bases, leaving 8 bases between the germline ends. The CDR3 region is CASSIAGLNTEAFF. The DNA of the CDR3 is TGTGCCAGTAGTATTGCGGGGCTGAACACTGAAGCTTTCTTT.

V gene TRBV7-6 combines with J gene TRBJ2-7; the D is unclear. CDR1 is SGHVS and CDR2 is FNYEAQ in the germline V gene. This CDR3 is 17 amino acids long. The V and J ends lost 0 bases and 1 base respectively, with 16 bases between them. The CDR3 region has the DNA TGTGCCAGCAGCTTAGCCCCCTCCCTCCAAGGATCCTACGAGCAGTACTTC. Translation: CASSLAPSLQGSYEQYF.

The genes are TRBV6-5 and TRBJ2-1; no reliable D call. This CDR3 spans 13 amino acids. V gave up 2 bases and J gave up 6 bases, with 8 bases separating them. Germline loops: CDR1 MNHEY, CDR2 SVGAGI. CDR3 region: CASSYRPPNEQFF. CDR3 sequence (DNA): TGTGCCAGCAGTTACCGGCCCCCCAATGAGCAGTTCTTC.